The 11 T cell receptor beta chains below come from one sample, sequenced in a study of blood T cell repertoires in COVID-19 (dated by TCRdb to the early 2020s). Receptor amplification or capture employed the immunoSEQ multiplex PCR assay. As stored in TCRdb, this immuneACCESS dataset retains in-frame rearrangements with V and J assigned. A fraction of the clones does not appear; measured against another copy, unresolved V genes explain less than half of the discrepancy, and the remainder lacks a known reason. Recorded for this sample are about 380,000 clones; around 89% of them occurred a single time. The top ten clonotypes cover 0.95% to 1.5% of the sample. The specimen was peripheral blood. These receptors all come from a man in his forties with acute or convalescent COVID-19.

The chain uses TRBV18 and TRBJ1-2; D is unresolved. Germline CDR1 is KGHSH and CDR2 is LQKENI. The CDR3 runs to 13 residues. Trimming left V 0 bases short and J 8 bases short, with 10 bases between. CDR3 sequence (DNA): TGTGCCAGCTCACCACCGGAGAGCTTGGGCTACACCTTC. It yields the protein CASSPPESLGYTF.

This chain uses TRBV11-2 with TRBJ2-7, with 10 bases aligning to TRBD2. The CDR3 loop spans 19 amino acids. Germline CDR1 reads SGHAT; CDR2 reads FQNNGV. J was trimmed by 3 bases and V by 2 bases; bases with no gene match: 16. The CDR3 loop is CASSLYAGTSVAVGYEQYF. As DNA, the CDR3 is TGTGCCAGCAGCTTATATGCCGGGACTAGCGTTGCTGTCGGCTACGAGCAGTACTTC.

The V gene is TRBV18, the J gene TRBJ2-7; no firm D call. Trimming took 3 bases from V and 3 from J, leaving 18 bases between them. Germline CDR1 reads KGHSH; CDR2 reads LQKENI. The CDR3 sequence is 16 residues long. In DNA form, the CDR3 reads TGTGCCAGCTCACCGTTAATGGGTCAGGTGATCTACGAGCAGTACTTC. Encoded protein: CASSPLMGQVIYEQYF.

This clone has just a few counts. The rearrangement joins TRBV19 to TRBJ1-1, with D tentatively TRBD1 (5 bases). The CDR3 length is 13 residues. Germline V gene data show CDR1 as LNHDA and CDR2 as SQIVND (reference sequence). V lost 6 bases and J 2 bases, leaving 10 bases between the germline ends. CDR3 residues: CASSSTVNTEAFF. CDR3 sequence (DNA): TGTGCCAGTAGCTCGACAGTTAACACTGAAGCTTTCTTT.

This clone was detected only a few times. The rearrangement joins TRBV11-2 to TRBJ1-1; TRBD1 is a possible D gene (6 bases). Germline V gene data show CDR1 as SGHAT and CDR2 as FQNNGV. With 3 bases removed from V and 5 bases from J, the gap between germline ends came to 13 bases. CDR3 length equals 14 residues. The CDR3 region is CASSFRGARTEAFF. CDR3 DNA: TGTGCCAGCAGCTTCCGGGGGGCGAGAACTGAAGCTTTCTTT. Full variable domain (remainder filled in from reference TRBV11-2 and TRBJ1-1): EAGVAQSPRYKIIEKRQSVAFWCNPISGHATLYWYQQILGQGPKLLIQFQNNGVVDDSQLPKDRFSAERLKGVDSTLKIQPAKLEDSAVYLCASSFRGARTEAFFGQGTRLTVV.

CDR3 amino acids: CASSYKLAGANVLTF. CDR3 coding DNA: TGTGCCAGCAGTTACAAACTTGCGGGGGCCAACGTCCTGACTTTC. The genes are TRBV6-5 and TRBJ2-6, with no clear D. Trimming stripped 2 bases from V and 4 bases from J, with 9 bases between. CDR1 and CDR2 from the germline V gene are MNHEY and SVGAGI. The CDR3 has 15 amino acids.

This chain joins TRBV4-3 and TRBJ2-3; no clear D gene. Germline V gives CDR1 LGHNA, CDR2 YSLEER. The CDR3 is 14 residues long. V lost 2 bases and J 0 bases, leaving 6 bases between the germline ends. In DNA form, the CDR3 reads TGCGCCAGCAGCCAAATGTCAAGCACAGATACGCAGTATTTT. Protein: CASSQMSSTDTQYF.

This chain connects TRBV18 to TRBJ2-1; no reliable D call. Germline V gene lookup returns CDR1 KGHSH and CDR2 LQKENI. V lost 2 bases to trimming and J lost 4 bases, with 6 bases between them. CDR3 size: 13 residues. The chain's CDR3 is CASSPGWYNEQFF. The CDR3 nucleotides are TGTGCCAGCTCACCAGGCTGGTACAATGAGCAGTTCTTC.

This sequence joins TRBV4-2 and TRBJ2-5; D remains ambiguous. Germline values: CDR1 LGHNA, CDR2 YNFKEQ. The CDR3 covers 13 residues. Trimming removed 4 bases at V and 5 bases at J, with 11 bases between. In DNA form, the CDR3 reads TGTGCCAGCAGCCCGACACAGCCGGAGACCCAGTACTTC. Residues: CASSPTQPETQYF.

This sequence joins TRBV7-3 and TRBJ2-1; perhaps TRBD2 as D (6 bases). The germline gives CDR1 SGHTA, CDR2 FQGTGA. V dropped 5 bases and J dropped 6 bases, with 17 bases sitting between them. The CDR3 runs 15 residues. The CDR3 region has the DNA TGTGCCAGCAGCCCCCGTCCGGGAGCAATCAATGAGCAGTTCTTC. It codes for CASSPRPGAINEQFF.

The chain combines TRBV27 with TRBJ2-2, with TRBD1 as a possible D gene (6 bases). With 6 bases removed from V and 0 bases from J, the gap between germline ends came to 11 bases. Germline V gene data show CDR1 as MNHEY and CDR2 as SMNVEV (reference sequence). This CDR3 comprises 15 residues. CDR3 loop: CASRYRAPNTGELFF. CDR3 DNA sequence: TGTGCCAGCAGATACAGGGCTCCGAACACCGGGGAGCTGTTTTTT.